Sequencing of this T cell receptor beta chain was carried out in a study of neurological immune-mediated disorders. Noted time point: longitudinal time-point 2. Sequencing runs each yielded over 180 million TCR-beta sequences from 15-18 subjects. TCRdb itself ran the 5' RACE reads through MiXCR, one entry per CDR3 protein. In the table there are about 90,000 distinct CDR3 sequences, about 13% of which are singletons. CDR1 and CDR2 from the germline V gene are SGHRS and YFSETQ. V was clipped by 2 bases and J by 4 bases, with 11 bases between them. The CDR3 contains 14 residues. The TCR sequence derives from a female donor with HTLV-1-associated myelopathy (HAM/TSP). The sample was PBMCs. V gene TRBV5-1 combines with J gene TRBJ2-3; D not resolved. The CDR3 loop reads CASSLEGLADTQYF. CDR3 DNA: TGCGCCAGCAGCTTAGAAGGTTTGGCAGATACGCAGTATTTT.